These T cell receptor beta chains were read from a single sample in a study of glioma-infiltrating T cells after dendritic cell vaccination. Assay: immunoSEQ multiplex PCR; the TCRdb copy retains only in-frame clones and omits some. Counted here are tens of thousands of clones, about 81% occurring once; the ten biggest clones make up over 2%. The material was blood, obtained after dendritic cell vaccination. The receptors shown here come from a human donor with glioblastoma. The CDR3 runs from the conserved cysteine through the conserved F or W. Fields, in order: J gene, clone size, V gene, CDR3 length, D gene, CDR3 DNA, CDR3 protein. A D gene is named only where the DNA matches it firmly. The size field is filled for only some rows; it gives once, few, many or a size class.

J: TRBJ2-1
size: few
V: TRBV6-7
length: 13
D: .
DNA: TGTGCCAGCACCCTGGGGGGGCAAAGTGAGCAGTTCTTC
CDR3: CASTLGGQSEQFF

J: TRBJ2-2
size: once
V: TRBV5-6
length: 15
D: .
DNA: TGTGCCAGCAGCTTGGTTGCTAGCGACACCGGGGAGCTGTTTTTT
CDR3: CASSLVASDTGELFF

J: TRBJ1-5
size: .
V: TRBV5-1
length: 19
D: TRBD1
DNA: TGCGCCAGCAGCTTGGTCCCGGGACAGTCAGGTATTGGCAATCAGCCCCAGCATTTT
CDR3: CASSLVPGQSGIGNQPQHF

J: TRBJ2-1
size: once
V: TRBV28
length: 14
D: TRBD2
DNA: TGTGCCAGCAGTCTAGCGGGGGGATACAATGAGCAGTTCTTC
CDR3: CASSLAGGYNEQFF

J: TRBJ1-5
size: .
V: TRBV12-5
length: 15
D: TRBD1
DNA: TGTGCTAGTGGGTGGGACAGGGGAGGCAATCAGCCCCAGCATTTT
CDR3: CASGWDRGGNQPQHF

J: TRBJ2-2
size: .
V: TRBV4-1
length: 13
D: .
DNA: TGCGCCAGCAGCCAAGATCGGAGCGGGGAGCTGTTTTTT
CDR3: CASSQDRSGELFF

J: TRBJ2-1
size: .
V: TRBV10-1
length: 12
D: .
DNA: TGCGCCAGCAGTCGCTCCTACAATGAGCAGTTCTTC
CDR3: CASSRSYNEQFF

J: TRBJ2-7
size: once
V: TRBV11-2
length: 15
D: TRBD2
DNA: TGTGCCAGCAGCCCTGGGCGAGCGGGGGGGTCCGAGCAGTACTTC
CDR3: CASSPGRAGGSEQYF

J: TRBJ1-2
size: once
V: TRBV5-8
length: 17
D: TRBD1
DNA: TGTGCCAGCAGATCCGCCCGGACAGGGACCTATAACTATGGCTACACCTTC
CDR3: CASRSARTGTYNYGYTF

J: TRBJ2-3
size: .
V: TRBV5-1
length: 21
D: TRBD1
DNA: TGCGCCAGCAGCAGACTCCGGGACAGGGGTTTGGCTGATACGAGCACAGATACGCAGTATTTT
CDR3: CASSRLRDRGLADTSTDTQYF

J: TRBJ2-5
size: .
V: TRBV5-6
length: 16
D: TRBD2
DNA: TGTGCCAGCAGCTTTCGCCTTACGGGGGGGAAGGAGACCCAGTACTTC
CDR3: CASSFRLTGGKETQYF

J: TRBJ1-2
size: .
V: TRBV5-1
length: 14
D: TRBD1
DNA: TGCGCCAGCAGCTTCGGGACAGACGGCTATGGCTACACCTTC
CDR3: CASSFGTDGYGYTF

J: TRBJ2-1
size: .
V: TRBV7-2
length: 16
D: .
DNA: TGTGCCAGCAGCTTAGAGCCCGGGAGAAAGAACAATGAGCAGTTCTTC
CDR3: CASSLEPGRKNNEQFF

J: TRBJ2-1
size: .
V: TRBV5-1
length: 15
D: TRBD2
DNA: TGCGCCAGCAGCTTCAGCGGGAACTCCTACAATGAGCAGTTCTTC
CDR3: CASSFSGNSYNEQFF

J: TRBJ2-1
size: few
V: TRBV7-2
length: 15
D: .
DNA: TGTGCCAGCAGCCGTGGGGGGGGGCGGGCTAATGAGCAGTTCTTC
CDR3: CASSRGGGRANEQFF

J: TRBJ1-3
size: few
V: TRBV19
length: 16
D: .
DNA: TGTGCCAGTAGTATTTCCGGGGGGCTCTTTGAAAACACCATATATTTT
CDR3: CASSISGGLFENTIYF

J: TRBJ1-4
size: .
V: TRBV18
length: 14
D: TRBD1
DNA: TGTGCCAGCTCACCCGGGACAGGGGTTGAAAAACTGTTTTTT
CDR3: CASSPGTGVEKLFF

J: TRBJ2-7
size: .
V: TRBV2
length: 15
D: .
DNA: TGTGCCAGCAGCCCCAGCGGATTCAGCTCCTACGAGCAGTACTTC
CDR3: CASSPSGFSSYEQYF

J: TRBJ2-4
size: few
V: TRBV6-6
length: 15
D: .
DNA: TGTGCCAGCAGGGACGGACATATAGCCAAAAACATTCAGTACTTC
CDR3: CASRDGHIAKNIQYF

J: TRBJ1-6
size: .
V: TRBV18
length: 15
D: TRBD1
DNA: TGTGCCAGCTCACCGGGACAGGGGGGAGCTTCACCCCTCCACTTT
CDR3: CASSPGQGGASPLHF

J: TRBJ2-1
size: once
V: TRBV2
length: 18
D: TRBD2
DNA: TGTGCCAGCAGAGGCGGGAAAGTAGCGGGAACGGCGGACAATGAGCAGTTCTTC
CDR3: CASRGGKVAGTADNEQFF

J: TRBJ2-2
size: .
V: TRBV9
length: 17
D: .
DNA: TGTGCCAGCAGCGGTCCATCGGGCCGGGACTTCACCGGGGAGCTGTTTTTT
CDR3: CASSGPSGRDFTGELFF

J: TRBJ2-2
size: .
V: TRBV5-4
length: 15
D: TRBD2
DNA: TGTGCCAGCAGCTTGGAGGGAGGGTTTGCCGGGGAGCTGTTTTTT
CDR3: CASSLEGGFAGELFF

J: TRBJ1-1
size: .
V: TRBV5-1
length: 13
D: .
DNA: TGCGCCAGCAGCAAGGACAGTAACACTGAAGCTTTCTTT
CDR3: CASSKDSNTEAFF

J: TRBJ2-1
size: few
V: TRBV11-3
length: 17
D: TRBD2
DNA: TGTGCCAGCAGCTTAACCCGGACTAGCGGGGCCTACAATGAGCAGTTCTTC
CDR3: CASSLTRTSGAYNEQFF

J: TRBJ2-7
size: .
V: TRBV15
length: 14
D: .
DNA: TGTGCCACCAGCAGAGAAGGGAGATCCTACGAGCAGTACTTC
CDR3: CATSREGRSYEQYF

J: TRBJ2-7
size: .
V: TRBV9
length: 14
D: .
DNA: TGTGCCAGCAGCGTATCCGCCGGAGCCTACGAGCAGTACTTC
CDR3: CASSVSAGAYEQYF

J: TRBJ2-6
size: many
V: TRBV5-4
length: 14
D: .
DNA: TGTGCCAGCAGCTTGGAGAGTGGGGCCAACGTCCTGACTTTC
CDR3: CASSLESGANVLTF

J: TRBJ2-1
size: .
V: TRBV2
length: 13
D: TRBD2
DNA: TGTGCCAGCAGTAGCGGGAGGACCAATGAGCAGTTCTTC
CDR3: CASSSGRTNEQFF

J: TRBJ2-2
size: .
V: TRBV6-1
length: 15
D: .
DNA: TGTGCCAGCACCTCGGCAGGCCTGAACACCGGGGAGCTGTTTTTT
CDR3: CASTSAGLNTGELFF

J: TRBJ2-3
size: .
V: TRBV30
length: 13
D: TRBD2
DNA: TGTGCCTGGAGTCGGGGGGGCACAGATACGCAGTATTTT
CDR3: CAWSRGGTDTQYF

J: TRBJ1-2
size: .
V: TRBV15
length: 16
D: .
DNA: TGTGCCACCAGCAGAGACAGGGTAGGGGCTAACTATGGCTACACCTTC
CDR3: CATSRDRVGANYGYTF

J: TRBJ1-2
size: .
V: TRBV6-5
length: 14
D: .
DNA: TGTGCCAGCAGTGACCAGGGATTGGGCTATGGCTACACCTTC
CDR3: CASSDQGLGYGYTF

J: TRBJ2-6
size: many
V: TRBV4-2
length: 17
D: .
DNA: TGTGCCAGCAGCCAAGATGGGGGGGGCGCTGGGGCCAACGTCCTGACTTTC
CDR3: CASSQDGGGAGANVLTF

J: TRBJ1-1
size: few
V: TRBV27
length: 14
D: .
DNA: TGTGCCAGCAGTTTATCGGTCTCGGGGACTGAAGCTTTCTTT
CDR3: CASSLSVSGTEAFF

J: TRBJ2-5
size: once
V: TRBV7-9
length: 14
D: TRBD2
DNA: TGTGCCAGCAGCTGGACTAGCGGCCAAGAGACCCAGTACTTC
CDR3: CASSWTSGQETQYF

J: TRBJ2-2
size: .
V: TRBV7-3
length: 19
D: TRBD2
DNA: TGTGCCAGCAGCCCCCGACTAGCGGGGACACATAGTAACACCGGGGAGCTGTTTTTT
CDR3: CASSPRLAGTHSNTGELFF

J: TRBJ1-3
size: .
V: TRBV4-2
length: 15
D: .
DNA: TGTGCCAGCAGCCAAGATAACAATCAGGGAAACACCATATATTTT
CDR3: CASSQDNNQGNTIYF

J: TRBJ1-6
size: .
V: TRBV7-2
length: 15
D: TRBD1
DNA: TGTGCCAGCAGCTTTTCCGGGACAGGGTATTCACCCCTCCACTTT
CDR3: CASSFSGTGYSPLHF

J: TRBJ1-4
size: .
V: TRBV7-2
length: 15
D: TRBD1
DNA: TGTGCCAGCAGCTCGGGACAGGGAGTTGGAGAAAAACTGTTTTTT
CDR3: CASSSGQGVGEKLFF

J: TRBJ1-1
size: .
V: TRBV19
length: 18
D: TRBD1
DNA: TGTGCCAGTAGTATTGATGGGACAGGGGGCGTTTTGAACACTGAAGCTTTCTTT
CDR3: CASSIDGTGGVLNTEAFF

J: TRBJ2-5
size: .
V: TRBV7-2
length: 15
D: .
DNA: TGTGCCAGCAGCTTAGTGCTAGCGAAGAAAGAGACCCAGTACTTC
CDR3: CASSLVLAKKETQYF

J: TRBJ1-1
size: .
V: TRBV9
length: 16
D: TRBD1
DNA: TGTGCCAGCAGCGGTTACGACAGGGGAAAGGGCACTGAAGCTTTCTTT
CDR3: CASSGYDRGKGTEAFF

J: TRBJ1-2
size: .
V: TRBV19
length: 16
D: .
DNA: TGTGCCAGTAGTATGGGAGGTGGCGGAGCTAACTATGGCTACACCTTC
CDR3: CASSMGGGGANYGYTF

J: TRBJ2-4
size: .
V: TRBV19
length: 15
D: .
DNA: TGTGCCAGTAGTCTGCCGGGACTAGCCAAAAACATTCAGTACTTC
CDR3: CASSLPGLAKNIQYF

J: TRBJ2-3
size: .
V: TRBV4-2
length: 18
D: TRBD2
DNA: TGTGCCAGCAGCCAGGAAGGGGTACGGGCTAGCGGGAGAGATACGCAGTATTTT
CDR3: CASSQEGVRASGRDTQYF